This TCR beta chain was sequenced during a study of Ad26.COV2.S vaccination and SARS-CoV-2 variants (dated by TCRdb to the early 2020s). As for the study more broadly: Vaccine-arm donors came from COV1001, a multicentre, randomized, double-blind, placebo-controlled phase I-IIa trial of Ad26.COV2.S in healthy adults. Ad26.COV2.S was administered intramuscularly at 5 x 10^10 or 1 x 10^11 viral particles, either as a single shot or as two shots given 56 days apart. TCRbeta repertoire sequencing was used to assess the specificity and breadth of SARS-CoV-2-reactive T cell receptors after Ad26.COV2.S vaccination. The TCR-sequenced set comprised roughly 30 samples: approximately 20 Ad26.COV2.S vaccine recipients, 5 placebo recipients and 8 SARS-CoV-2 convalescent individuals. Trial participants were randomized into five groups of five: low-dose or high-dose Ad26.COV2.S given once or twice, or placebo on both occasions. Investigators remained blinded to trial group allocation during experiments and outcome assessment.

From the germline V gene (reference sequence), CDR1 is LNHDA and CDR2 is SQIVND. The V and J ends are trimmed by 1 base and 8 bases, leaving 8 bases between them. From the cysteine through the phenylalanine, the CDR3 covers 12 amino acids. Here the CDR3 DNA is all that survives: 36 bases in frame from base 1. For this clone: This clone's antigen is unknown. No per-base quality is available; no much larger clone lies one base away.

TCRbeta CDR3 regions were sequenced with the immunoSEQ Assay. After extraction, genomic DNA underwent amplification by bias-controlled multiplex PCR, followed by high-throughput sequencing. In the paper's pipeline: Collapsing and filtering of sequences were performed to quantify the absolute abundance of each unique TCRbeta CDR3 region. T cell fraction was estimated by normalizing TCRbeta template counts to usable DNA, which was measured by amplifying reference genes present in all nucleated cells. Repertoire TCRs were annotated as SARS-CoV-2-specific when V gene, CDR3 amino acid sequence and J gene were exactly matched to a known reactive TCR set. The reference SARS-CoV-2 TCR set came from MIRA and was filtered for enrichment in COVID-19-positive ImmuneCODE repertoires, removing public or cross-reactive TCRs. Using the MIRA antigens, annotated TCRs were further analysed by specific ORF or by position within an ORF. Breadth was defined as the number of annotated unique rearrangements divided by the total number of unique productive rearrangements, and depth was defined as the summed frequency of the annotated unique rearrangements. TCR breadth was compared between groups using two-sided Wilcoxon rank-sum tests. TCRdb took over this immuneACCESS table, retaining in-frame rearrangements with V and J assigned. Such tables are incomplete; in checked studies, under half of the missing clones stem from an unresolved V gene, and the remainder is unexplained. The D gene and trimming were derived from the DNA, and the V and J assignments and clone size from that table. The sample has about 380,000 clones on record, roughly four fifths of them singletons. Roughly 7.4% of the sample rests with the top ten.

The label giving this sample's treatment or condition can be read as: some 19 received Ad26.COV2.S at low or high dose, single or two shots; several received placebo; per-sample allocation not given. Repertoires of vaccine and placebo recipients were sequenced from samples collected on day 63 after the first injection. Between 29 July and 7 August 2020, Cohort 1b enrolled approximately 26 adults aged 18-55 years at one site in Boston, USA. Ad26.COV2.S was a replication-incompetent adenovirus type 26 vector that expressed a prefusion-stabilized SARS-CoV-2 spike protein derived from the original Wuhan strain. General study outcomes and caveats: Vaccine and placebo recipients had comparable non-spike TCR breadth, which fits with the vaccine containing only spike. Spike-specific TCR breadth was higher in Ad26.COV2.S recipients than in placebo recipients (P = 0.0014). The authors noted that the TCR breadth and depth analyses may have underestimated total T cell responses. The study was not powered for comparison of responses between vaccine doses or regimens. After vaccination, substantial breadth of spike-specific CD8+ and CD4+ T cell responses was reported.

The sequencing here drew on peripheral blood, taken in a trial of Ad26.COV2.S vaccine versus placebo. The chain is made from TRBV19 and TRBJ1-2, with the D segment identity uncertain. This receptor was obtained from a person aged 18 to 59 who received the Ad26.COV2.S COVID-19 vaccine or a placebo. Here the CDR3 is given as CASSIGGLGYTF. The DNA is as follows: TGTGCCAGTAGTATAGGGGGTCTCGGCTACACCTTC.